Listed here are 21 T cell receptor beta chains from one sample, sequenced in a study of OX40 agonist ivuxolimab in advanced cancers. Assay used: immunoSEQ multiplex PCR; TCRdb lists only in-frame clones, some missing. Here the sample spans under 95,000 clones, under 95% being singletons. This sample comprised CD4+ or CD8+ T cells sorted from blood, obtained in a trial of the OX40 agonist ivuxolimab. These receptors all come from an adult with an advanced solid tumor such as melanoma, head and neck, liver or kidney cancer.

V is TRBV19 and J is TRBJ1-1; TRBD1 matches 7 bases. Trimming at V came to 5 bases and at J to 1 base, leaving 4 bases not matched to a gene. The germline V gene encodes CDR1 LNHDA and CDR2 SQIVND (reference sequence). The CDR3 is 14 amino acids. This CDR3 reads CASSVTGKNTEAFF. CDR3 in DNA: TGTGCCAGTAGTGTGACAGGGAAGAACACTGAAGCTTTCTTT.

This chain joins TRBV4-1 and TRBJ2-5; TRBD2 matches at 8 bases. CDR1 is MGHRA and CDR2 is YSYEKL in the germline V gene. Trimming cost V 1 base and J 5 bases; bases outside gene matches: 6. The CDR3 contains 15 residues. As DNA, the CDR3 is TGCGCCAGCAGCCAAGTGGCGGGAGGCCAGGAGACCCAGTACTTC. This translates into CASSQVAGGQETQYF.

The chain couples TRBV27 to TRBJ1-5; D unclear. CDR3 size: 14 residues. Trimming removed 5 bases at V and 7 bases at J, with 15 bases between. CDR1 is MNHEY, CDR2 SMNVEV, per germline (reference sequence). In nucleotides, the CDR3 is TGTGCCAGCAGTGTCTTCATTCATGGGCAGCCCCAGCATTTT. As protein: CASSVFIHGQPQHF.

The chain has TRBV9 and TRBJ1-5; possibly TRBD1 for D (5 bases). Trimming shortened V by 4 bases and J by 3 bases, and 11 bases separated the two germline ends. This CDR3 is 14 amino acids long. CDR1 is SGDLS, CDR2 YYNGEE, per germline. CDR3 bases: TGTGCCAGCAGCCTGGGAGGGGTCAATCAGCCCCAGCATTTT. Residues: CASSLGGVNQPQHF.

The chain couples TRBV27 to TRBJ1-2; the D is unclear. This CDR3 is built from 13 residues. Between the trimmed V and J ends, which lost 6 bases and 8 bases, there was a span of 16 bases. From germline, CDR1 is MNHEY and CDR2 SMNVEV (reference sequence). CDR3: CASSQDGRGGYTF. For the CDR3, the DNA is TGTGCCAGCAGCCAGGACGGGAGAGGGGGCTACACCTTC.

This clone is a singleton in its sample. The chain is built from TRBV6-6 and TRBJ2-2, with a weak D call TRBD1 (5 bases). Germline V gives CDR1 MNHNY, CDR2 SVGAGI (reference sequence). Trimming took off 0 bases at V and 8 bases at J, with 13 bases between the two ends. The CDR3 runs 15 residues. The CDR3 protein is CASSYSTAFLGELFF. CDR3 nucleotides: TGTGCCAGCAGTTACTCGACAGCATTCCTTGGGGAGCTGTTTTTT.

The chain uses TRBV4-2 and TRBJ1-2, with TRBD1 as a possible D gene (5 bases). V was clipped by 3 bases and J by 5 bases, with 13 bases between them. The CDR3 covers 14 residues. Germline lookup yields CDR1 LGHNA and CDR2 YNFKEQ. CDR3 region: CASSHLQGFYGYTF. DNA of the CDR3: TGTGCCAGCAGCCATCTTCAGGGTTTTTATGGCTACACCTTC.

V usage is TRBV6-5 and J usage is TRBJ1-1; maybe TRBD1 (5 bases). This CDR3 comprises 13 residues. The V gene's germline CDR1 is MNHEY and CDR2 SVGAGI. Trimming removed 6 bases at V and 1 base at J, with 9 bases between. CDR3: CASSPGQNTEAFF. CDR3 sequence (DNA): TGTGCCAGCAGCCCCGGACAGAACACTGAAGCTTTCTTT.

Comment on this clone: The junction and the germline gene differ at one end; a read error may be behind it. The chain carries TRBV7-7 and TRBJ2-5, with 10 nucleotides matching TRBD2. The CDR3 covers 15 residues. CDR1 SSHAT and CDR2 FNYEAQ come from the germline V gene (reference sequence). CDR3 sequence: CASSLAGLASQEQYF. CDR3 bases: TGTGCTAGCAGCTTAGCGGGACTAGCGTCTCAGGAGCAGTACTTC.

The CDR3 spells CASSPGTGQETQYF. CDR3 in DNA: TGTGCCAGCAGCCCCGGGACGGGCCAAGAGACCCAGTACTTC. The gene calls are TRBV7-3 and TRBJ2-5, with D possibly called TRBD1 or TRBD2 (5 bases each). V lost 5 bases and J lost 1, with 11 bases in between. CDR3 length: 14 amino acids. The germline gives CDR1 SGHTA, CDR2 FQGTGA.

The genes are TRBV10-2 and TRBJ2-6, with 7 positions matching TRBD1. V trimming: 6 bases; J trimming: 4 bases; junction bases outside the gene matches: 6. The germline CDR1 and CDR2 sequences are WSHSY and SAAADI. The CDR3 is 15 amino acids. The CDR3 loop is CASRTGVSGANVLTF. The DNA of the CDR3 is TGCGCCAGCAGAACAGGGGTGAGCGGGGCCAACGTCCTGACTTTC.

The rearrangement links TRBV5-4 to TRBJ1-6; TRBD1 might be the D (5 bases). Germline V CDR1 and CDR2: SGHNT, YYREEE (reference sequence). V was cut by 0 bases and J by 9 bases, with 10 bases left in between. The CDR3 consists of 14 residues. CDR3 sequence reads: CASSLEGEGSPLHF. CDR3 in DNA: TGTGCCAGCAGCTTGGAAGGGGAAGGTTCACCCCTCCACTTT. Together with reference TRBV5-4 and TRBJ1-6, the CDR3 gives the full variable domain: ETGVTQSPTHLIKTRGQQVTLRCSSQSGHNTVSWYQQALGQGPQFIFQYYREEENGRGNFPPRFSGLQFPNYSSELNVNALELDDSALYLCASSLEGEGSPLHFGNGTRLTVT.

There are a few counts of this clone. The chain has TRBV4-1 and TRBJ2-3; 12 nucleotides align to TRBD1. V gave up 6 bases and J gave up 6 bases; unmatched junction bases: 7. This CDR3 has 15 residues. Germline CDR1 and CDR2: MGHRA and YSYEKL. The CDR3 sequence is CASRRGQGARDTQYF. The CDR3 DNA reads TGCGCCAGCAGGAGGGGACAGGGGGCAAGGGATACGCAGTATTTT.

CDR3 DNA sequence: TGTGCCAGCAGCTTGGAACTAGCGGGCCTACTCTACGAGCAGTACTTC. Translation gives CASSLELAGLLYEQYF. This chain joins TRBV5-6 and TRBJ2-7, with 9 bases lining up with TRBD2. The CDR3 sequence is 16 residues long. The ends lost 0 bases at V and 3 bases at J; junction bases unmatched: 7. The germline gives CDR1 SGHDT, CDR2 YYEEEE.

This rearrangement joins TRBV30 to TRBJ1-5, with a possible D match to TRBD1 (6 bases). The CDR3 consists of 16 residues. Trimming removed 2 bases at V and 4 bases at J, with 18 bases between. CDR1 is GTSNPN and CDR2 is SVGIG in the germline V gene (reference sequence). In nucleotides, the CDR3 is TGTGCCTGGAGTCCTCCGGGGGGGGCAGGGAATCAGCCCCAGCATTTT. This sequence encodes CAWSPPGGAGNQPQHF.

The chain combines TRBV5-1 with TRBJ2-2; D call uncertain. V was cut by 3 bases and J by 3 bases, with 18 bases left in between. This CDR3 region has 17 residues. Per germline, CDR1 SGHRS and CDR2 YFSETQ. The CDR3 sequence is CASSSPGPVGYTGELFF. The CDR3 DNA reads TGCGCCAGCAGCTCTCCGGGCCCCGTAGGGTACACCGGGGAGCTGTTTTTT.

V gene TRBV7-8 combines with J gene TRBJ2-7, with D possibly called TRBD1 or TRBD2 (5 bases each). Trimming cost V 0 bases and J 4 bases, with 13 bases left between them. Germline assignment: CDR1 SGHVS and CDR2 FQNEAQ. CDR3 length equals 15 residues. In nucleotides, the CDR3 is TGTGCCAGCAGCTTAGCTGGGGGACGGTCTTACGAGCAGTACTTC. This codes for CASSLAGGRSYEQYF.

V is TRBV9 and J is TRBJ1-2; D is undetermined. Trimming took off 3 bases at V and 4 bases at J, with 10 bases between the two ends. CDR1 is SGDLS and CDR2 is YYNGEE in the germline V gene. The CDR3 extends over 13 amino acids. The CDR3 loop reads CASSGDMGYGYTF. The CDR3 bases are TGTGCCAGCAGCGGCGACATGGGCTATGGCTACACCTTC.

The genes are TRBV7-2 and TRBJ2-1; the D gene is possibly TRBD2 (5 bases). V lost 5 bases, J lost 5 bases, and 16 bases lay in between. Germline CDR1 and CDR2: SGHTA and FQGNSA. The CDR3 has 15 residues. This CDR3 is CASSPFPRGNNEQFF. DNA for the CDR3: TGTGCCAGCAGCCCTTTCCCACGAGGGAACAATGAGCAGTTCTTC.

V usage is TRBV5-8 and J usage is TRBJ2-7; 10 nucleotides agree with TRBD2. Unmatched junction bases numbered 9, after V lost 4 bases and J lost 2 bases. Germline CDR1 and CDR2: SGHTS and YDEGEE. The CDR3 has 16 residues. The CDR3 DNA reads TGTGCCAGCAGCCCGTGGAAAACTAGCGGGACCTACGAGCAGTACTTC. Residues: CASSPWKTSGTYEQYF.

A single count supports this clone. The CDR3 DNA is TGTGCCAGCAGTTTAGTCAGGGGGGATGAGCAGTTCTTC. It is translated as CASSLVRGDEQFF. The chain links TRBV27 to TRBJ2-1; perhaps TRBD1 as D (7 bases). This CDR3 is built from 13 residues. The V gene's germline CDR1 is MNHEY and CDR2 SMNVEV (reference sequence). V was cut by 2 bases and J by 8 bases, with 10 bases left in between.